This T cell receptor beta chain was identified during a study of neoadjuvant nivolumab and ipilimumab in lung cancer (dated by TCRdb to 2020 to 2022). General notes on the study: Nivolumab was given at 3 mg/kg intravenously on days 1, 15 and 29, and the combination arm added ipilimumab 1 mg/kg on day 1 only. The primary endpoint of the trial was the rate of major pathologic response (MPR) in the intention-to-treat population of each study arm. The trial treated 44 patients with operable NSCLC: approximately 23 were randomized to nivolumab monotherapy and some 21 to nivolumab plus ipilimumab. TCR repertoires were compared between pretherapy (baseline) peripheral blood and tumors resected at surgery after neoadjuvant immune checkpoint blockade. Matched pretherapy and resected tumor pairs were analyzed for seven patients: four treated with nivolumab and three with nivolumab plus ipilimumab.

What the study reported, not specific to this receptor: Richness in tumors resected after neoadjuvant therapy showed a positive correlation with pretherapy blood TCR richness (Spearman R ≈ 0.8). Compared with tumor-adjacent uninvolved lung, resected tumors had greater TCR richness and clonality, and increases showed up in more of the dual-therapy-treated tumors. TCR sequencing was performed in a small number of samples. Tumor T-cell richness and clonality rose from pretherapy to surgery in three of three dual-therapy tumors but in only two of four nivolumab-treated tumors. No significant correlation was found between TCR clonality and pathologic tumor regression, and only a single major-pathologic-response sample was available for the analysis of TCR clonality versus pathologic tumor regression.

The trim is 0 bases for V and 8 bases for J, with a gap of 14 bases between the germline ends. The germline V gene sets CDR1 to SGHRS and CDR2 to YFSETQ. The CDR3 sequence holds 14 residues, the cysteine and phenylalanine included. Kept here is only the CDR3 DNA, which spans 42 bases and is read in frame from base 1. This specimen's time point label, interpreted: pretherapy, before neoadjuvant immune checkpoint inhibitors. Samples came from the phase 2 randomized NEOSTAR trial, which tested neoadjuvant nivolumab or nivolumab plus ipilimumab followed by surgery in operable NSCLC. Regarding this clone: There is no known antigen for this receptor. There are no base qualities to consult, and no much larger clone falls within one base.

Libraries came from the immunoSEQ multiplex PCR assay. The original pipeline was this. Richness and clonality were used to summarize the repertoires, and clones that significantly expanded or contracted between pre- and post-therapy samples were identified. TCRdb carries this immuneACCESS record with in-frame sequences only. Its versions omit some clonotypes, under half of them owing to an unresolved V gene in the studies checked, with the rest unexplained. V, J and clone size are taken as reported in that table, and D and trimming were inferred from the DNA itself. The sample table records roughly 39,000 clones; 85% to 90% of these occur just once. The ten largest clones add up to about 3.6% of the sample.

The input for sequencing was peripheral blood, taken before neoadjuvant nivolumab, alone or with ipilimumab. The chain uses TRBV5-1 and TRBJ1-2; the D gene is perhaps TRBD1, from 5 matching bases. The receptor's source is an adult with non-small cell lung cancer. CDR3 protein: CASSLAGPGLGYTF. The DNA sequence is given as TGCGCCAGCAGCTTGGCGGGGCCGGGCCTGGGCTACACCTTC.